The 19 T cell receptor beta chains presented below share a single source sample, sequenced in a study of T-cell memory formation after mild COVID-19. TCRdb redid the calling of the 5' RACE reads with MiXCR, one entry per CDR3 protein. The sample has 250,000 to 350,000 distinct CDR3 sequences, 15% to 20% seen once. Sequencing input: PBMCs or a T cell subset sorted from them (not recorded which). The receptor set was obtained from a man between 18 and 35 years old who had mild COVID-19 (a few samples of this study predate the infection). Cell type and time point are not known.

A remark on this clonotype: One end of the junction varies from germline; a read error may be responsible. The chain joins TRBV3-1 to TRBJ2-3; D is uncertain. This CDR3 has 13 amino acids. Germline V CDR1 and CDR2: LGHDT, YNNKEL (reference sequence). In DNA form, the CDR3 reads TGTGCCAGCAGTTGGCGGATCACAGATACGCAGGATTTT. Its protein is CASSWRITDTQDF.

This clonotype was detected only a few times. This rearrangement joins TRBV18 to TRBJ2-1, with D unresolved. The CDR3 consists of 13 residues. CDR1 is KGHSH and CDR2 is LQKENI in the germline V gene. V lost 2 bases to trimming and J lost 9 bases, with 11 bases between them. CDR3 nucleotide sequence: TGTGCCAGCTCACCATCCGAGGTGCGTGAGCAGTTCTTC. Translating gives CASSPSEVREQFF.

The CDR3 is CASSLGLGGGYGYTF. As DNA, the CDR3 is TGTGCCAGCAGTTTAGGATTAGGGGGAGGCTATGGCTACACCTTC. The rearrangement links TRBV12-3 or TRBV12-4 to TRBJ1-2, with D possibly TRBD1 on 6 matching bases. The V and J ends lost 1 base and 4 bases respectively, with 13 bases between them. The CDR3 covers 15 residues.

This clonotype was counted at least ten times. The V gene is TRBV5-1, the J gene TRBJ2-2, with D possibly being TRBD2 (5 bases). This CDR3 spans 15 amino acids. V lost 0 bases and J lost 6, with 12 bases in between. Germline V gene lookup returns CDR1 SGHRS and CDR2 YFSETQ. CDR3 coding DNA: TGCGCCAGCAGCTTGGACCCGGGATTGGCCGGGGAGCTGTTTTTT. It codes for CASSLDPGLAGELFF.

This clonotype has just a few counts. This chain uses TRBV5-1 with TRBJ2-5, with TRBD2 matching over 12 bases. Germline V lookup: CDR1 SGHRS, CDR2 YFSETQ. Germline trimming cut 1 base from V and 2 bases from J; bases unmatched to any gene: 3. The CDR3 is 16 amino acids. DNA for the CDR3: TGCGCCAGCAGCTTGTCTAGCGGGGGGGCGCAAGAGACCCAGTACTTC. It codes for CASSLSSGGAQETQYF.

This clonotype was seen a few times. V is TRBV4-3 and J is TRBJ2-7; 8 bases map to TRBD1. V shed 2 bases and J 0 bases; nucleotides not matched to a gene: 0. Germline CDR1 reads LGHNA; CDR2 reads YSLEER. The CDR3 totals 14 residues. CDR3 region: CASSQTGGSYEQYF. CDR3 coding DNA: TGCGCCAGCAGCCAAACAGGGGGCTCCTACGAGCAGTACTTC.

Ten or more counts support this clonotype. The V gene is TRBV7-2, the J gene TRBJ2-3, with 12 bases matching TRBD2. The CDR3 length is 15 residues. V shed 6 bases, J shed 1 base, and the junction held 2 bases outside the gene matches. Per germline, CDR1 SGHTA and CDR2 FQGNSA. The CDR3 loop reads CASSWTSGGTDTQYF. In nucleotides, the CDR3 is TGTGCCAGCAGTTGGACTAGCGGGGGCACAGATACGCAGTATTTT.

This clonotype was seen at least ten times. V is TRBV7-6 and J is TRBJ2-7; D could derive from TRBD1 or TRBD2 (5 bases each). CDR1 and CDR2 from the germline V gene are SGHVS and FNYEAQ. Trimming removed 5 bases at V and 3 bases at J, with 8 bases between. The CDR3 sequence is 12 residues long. As DNA, the CDR3 is TGTGCCAGCAGCCCTGGGGGCTACGAGCAGTACTTC. Encoded protein: CASSPGGYEQYF.

This chain joins TRBV7-9 and TRBJ2-2; 8 bases agree with TRBD1. Germline trimming cut 3 bases from V and 0 bases from J; bases unmatched to any gene: 0. Per the germline V gene, CDR1 is SEHNR and CDR2 is FQNEAQ (reference sequence). The CDR3 is 15 residues long. In DNA form, the CDR3 reads TGTGCCAGCAGCTTGACAGGGGCGAACACCGGGGAGCTGTTTTTT. It codes for CASSLTGANTGELFF.

There are many counts of this clonotype. This chain joins TRBV4-1 and TRBJ2-3; 8 bases align to TRBD2. The CDR3 has 13 amino acids. Germline-derived CDR1 and CDR2 are MGHRA and YSYEKL. V lost 7 bases to trimming and J lost 4 bases; unmatched junction nucleotides: 4. DNA for the CDR3: TGCGCCAGCAACGGGGGGGCCGCAGATACGCAGTATTTT. Protein: CASNGGAADTQYF.

The V and J genes are TRBV7-2 and TRBJ2-4, with TRBD2 matching over 8 bases. The CDR3 extends over 17 amino acids. Germline lookup yields CDR1 SGHTA and CDR2 FQGNSA. Trimming cost V 5 bases and J 0 bases; bases outside gene matches: 9. The CDR3 sequence is CASSPGGAGAAKNIQYF. The CDR3 coding sequence is TGTGCCAGCAGCCCGGGAGGGGCGGGGGCAGCCAAAAACATTCAGTACTTC. Full variable domain (remainder filled in from reference TRBV7-2 and TRBJ2-4): GAGVSQSPSNKVTEKGKDVELRCDPISGHTALYWYRQSLGQGLEFLIYFQGNSAPDKSGLPSDRFSAERTGGSVSTLTIQRTQQEDSAVYLCASSPGGAGAAKNIQYFGAGTRLSVL.

The J gene is TRBJ2-2, the V gene TRBV5-1; D unclear. The CDR3 contains 14 residues. Per the germline V gene, CDR1 is SGHRS and CDR2 is YFSETQ. V shed 4 bases and J shed 6 bases, with 13 bases lying between them. The CDR3 nucleotides read TGCGCCAGCAGCCCTCTTGAGGATCCCGGGGAGCTGTTTTTT. Protein: CASSPLEDPGELFF.

The J gene is TRBJ2-3, the V gene TRBV4-3, with 7 bases identical to TRBD2. V shed 1 base, J shed 1 base, and the junction held 8 bases outside the gene matches. The CDR3 is 17 amino acids. Looked up from germline, CDR1 is LGHNA and CDR2 is YSLEER. CDR3 amino acids: CASSQGPSGVGTDTQYF. The CDR3 DNA reads TGCGCCAGCAGCCAAGGGCCCAGCGGGGTTGGCACAGATACGCAGTATTTT.

The gene calls are TRBV5-1 and TRBJ2-1; TRBD1 matches 7 bases. This CDR3 is built from 14 residues. In germline, CDR1 is SGHRS, CDR2 YFSETQ. V shed 2 bases, J shed 3 bases, and the junction held 2 bases outside the gene matches. The CDR3 bases are TGCGCCAGCAGCTTCCGGGACAGCTACAATGAGCAGTTCTTC. This codes for CASSFRDSYNEQFF.

This clonotype was seen a few times. The rearrangement uses TRBV2 and TRBJ1-2; D call uncertain. The CDR3 is 13 residues long. Germline V CDR1 and CDR2: SNHLY, FYNNEI. V lost 7 bases to trimming and J lost 5 bases, with 14 bases between them. CDR3 loop: CASTREEGYGYTF. The CDR3 DNA reads TGTGCCAGCACCCGTGAGGAGGGATATGGCTACACCTTC. Based on the CDR3 plus reference TRBV2 and TRBJ1-2, the full variable domain is EPEVTQTPSHQVTQMGQEVILRCVPISNHLYFYWYRQILGQKVEFLVSFYNNEISEKSEIFDDQFSVERPDGSNFTLKIRSTKLEDSAMYFCASTREEGYGYTFGSGTRLTVV.

At least ten counts were recorded for this clonotype. The chain uses TRBV11-2 and TRBJ2-1, with D tentatively TRBD1 or TRBD2 (5 bases each). There are 16 residues in the CDR3. Germline V lookup: CDR1 SGHAT, CDR2 FQNNGV. Between the trimmed V and J ends, which lost 6 bases and 0 bases, there was a span of 15 bases. The CDR3 nucleotides are TGTGCCAGCAGACCTCCGGGACGCCGCTCCTACAATGAGCAGTTCTTC. This sequence encodes CASRPPGRRSYNEQFF.

There are many counts of this clonotype. The CDR3: CASSGANEQFF. CDR3 nucleotides: TGTGCCAGCAGTGGGGCCAATGAGCAGTTCTTC. The J gene is TRBJ2-1, the V gene TRBV25-1; D not resolved. The V end lost 4 bases, the J end lost 6 bases, and 4 bases lay between the germline ends. The germline V gene has CDR1 MGHDK and CDR2 SYGVNS. This CDR3 spans 11 amino acids.

The chain employs TRBV4-3 and TRBJ2-3, with a tentative D call TRBD1 (5 bases). Germline values: CDR1 LGHNA, CDR2 YSLEER. The length of the CDR3 is 15 residues. The V end was cut by 1 base, the J end by 2 bases, with 10 bases between. The CDR3 bases are TGCGCCAGCAGCCAAGTGCCAGGGATCACAGATACGCAGTATTTT. Protein sequence: CASSQVPGITDTQYF.

V and J are TRBV6-1 and TRBJ2-5, with D perhaps TRBD1 (5 bases). Trimming pared 1 base from V and 5 bases from J, leaving 11 bases between. The germline V gene encodes CDR1 MNHNS and CDR2 SASEGT. This CDR3 is built from 14 residues. This CDR3 is CASSEVTATETQYF. The CDR3 region has the DNA TGTGCCAGCAGTGAAGTGACAGCGACTGAGACCCAGTACTTC.